The 5 T cell receptor beta chains listed next were all sequenced from one sample in a study of regulatory T cells in long-lasting Graves disease. The TCR beta library used iRepertoire HTBI primers with Arm-PCR amplification of CDR3. TCRdb re-called the multiplex PCR reads through MiXCR, storing one row per CDR3 protein. This table holds 250,000 to 300,000 distinct CDR3 sequences, about 20% found once. Documented time point: newly diagnosed GD, antithyroid drugs for less than 3 months. RNA isolated from PBMCs was used to make the TCR library. This same sample was also part of a study on T cells in Graves' hyperthyroidism and ophthalmopathy.

The sequenced sample was peripheral blood mononuclear cells (PBMCs), obtained at new diagnosis, from a patient treated with antithyroid drugs. The receptors were gathered from a woman aged 25 to 45 with Graves disease.

Comment on this clonotype: This may come from a read error, since a much larger clone is one base off. The chain carries TRBV27 and TRBJ2-1; 9 bases map to TRBD2. This CDR3 spans 14 amino acids. After removal of 3 bases from V and 8 bases from J, the junction contained 5 bases not matched to a gene. Germline CDR1 reads MNHEY; CDR2 reads SMNVEV (reference sequence). For the CDR3, the DNA is TGTGCCAGCAGTTTGGGCGGGGGGGCCTATGAGCAGTTCTTC. The encoded protein is CASSLGGGAYEQFF.

This clonotype was found many times. V and J are TRBV6-1 and TRBJ1-1; TRBD1 might be the D (6 bases). V lost 5 bases and J 1 base, leaving 11 bases between the germline ends. The germline gives CDR1 MNHNS, CDR2 SASEGT. The CDR3 runs to 14 residues. CDR3 loop: CASSLGGRNTEAFF. Here the CDR3 DNA reads TGTGCCAGCAGTCTGGGGGGGCGGAACACTGAAGCTTTCTTT.

A few counts support this clonotype. The rearrangement joins TRBV18 to TRBJ1-5; tentative D call: TRBD1 (6 bases). The V gene lost 5 bases and the J gene lost 6 bases, with 17 bases spanning the gap. The CDR3 contains 15 residues. The germline gives CDR1 KGHSH, CDR2 LQKENI. CDR3: CASSKDRILSQPQHF. CDR3 DNA sequence: TGTGCCAGCTCAAAAGACAGGATTTTGAGTCAGCCCCAGCATTTT.

This clonotype occurred once. This may stem from a read error, because a much larger clone lies one nucleotide away. The V gene is TRBV27, the J gene TRBJ1-2; 11 nucleotides align to TRBD1. CDR3 size: 14 residues. V was clipped by 4 bases and J by 3 bases; unmatched bases: 1. Germline-derived CDR1 and CDR2 are MNHEY and SMNVEV (reference sequence). This CDR3 is CASSSGQGDYGYTF. CDR3 DNA sequence: TGTGCCAGCAGTTCGGGACAGGGGGACTATGGCTACACCTTC.

This clonotype was picked up many times. The rearrangement uses TRBV3-1 and TRBJ2-2; weak D call: TRBD2 (5 bases). V lost 0 bases and J 1 base, leaving 6 bases between the germline ends. This CDR3 comprises 15 residues. Germline V gene lookup returns CDR1 LGHDT and CDR2 YNNKEL (reference sequence). DNA of the CDR3: TGTGCCAGCAGCCAAGATGCGGGGAACACCGGGGAGCTGTTTTTT. Translating it yields CASSQDAGNTGELFF.